The present T cell receptor beta chain was sequenced within a study of cytomegalovirus exposure and HLA in healthy donors. Turning to this clone: As yet, its antigen is unknown.

Points from the study as a whole: There were about 160 TCR beta chains listed as cytomegalovirus-associated. Researchers reportedly found TCR beta sequences accurately predicted most subjects' HLA-A and HLA-B alleles. Rates of TCR association differed by HLA locus in a later analysis, with DRB1 highest and HLA-C lowest. Some V segments (TRBV6-2 and TRBV6-3 among them) were excluded as indistinguishable.

13 Jbeta primers and 60 Vbeta primers were used for the PCR. Data came from immunoSEQ multiplex PCR; TCRdb stores just in-frame clones and leaves some out. The sample lists under 150,000 clones, about 80% seen once, with roughly 1.2% in the top ten. Germline V gives CDR1 KGHSH, CDR2 LQKENI. This CDR3 spans 16 amino acids. Trimming stripped 4 bases from V and 4 bases from J, with 19 bases between. This TCR came from a girl aged 2-15 years in good health and CMV-seronegative. The J gene is TRBJ1-2, the V gene TRBV18; a possible D gene is TRBD1 (6 bases). Specimen: PBMCs. The CDR3 DNA reads TGTGCCAGCTCACTATCAAACCGGGACACTGGCTATGGCTACACCTTC. Its translation is CASSLSNRDTGYGYTF.